A single sample gave rise to the 20 T cell receptor beta chains below, sequenced in a study of read filtering for tumor transcriptome and immune sequencing (dated by TCRdb to about 2020). Sequencing relied on an Illumina HiSeq 4000. The Immunoverse kit was used to build TCR libraries from around 400 ng RNA, with molecular barcoded adaptors covering alpha/delta and beta/gamma chains. TCRdb trimmed the raw reads at Q25, called clones with MiXCR and kept productive beta chains. Each CDR3 protein gets just one entry, which takes the most common genes and DNA from the rows behind it. This sample gives 90,000 to 95,000 distinct CDR3 sequences in total; about 22% of them show up just once. The biggest ten clones account for roughly 11% of the sample. Sample: a population of CD138-negative cells sorted from bone marrow. The cell subset or site tag for this specimen amounts to: bone marrow mononuclear cells depleted of CD138+ plasma/myeloma cells by negative magnetic selection. The receptors derive from a donor aged 40 or older with multiple myeloma.

Regarding this clonotype: At one of its ends the junction is not consistent with the germline gene, which may arise from a read error. The chain has TRBV5-1 and TRBJ1-1; a possible D gene is TRBD1 (5 bases). The CDR3 runs 14 residues. Germline V gene sequence: CDR1 SGHRS, CDR2 YFSETQ. The DNA of the CDR3 is TGCGCCAGAAGCTTGACAGACTTGAACACTGAAGCTTTCTTT. Amino acids: CARSLTDLNTEAFF.

This clonotype was seen ten or more times. J is TRBJ2-1 and V is TRBV5-1; tentatively, D is TRBD1 (6 bases). There are 16 residues in the CDR3. V gave up 1 base and J gave up 4 bases, with 15 bases separating them. The germline V gene has CDR1 SGHRS and CDR2 YFSETQ. The CDR3 sequence: CASSLTTGSGYNEQFF. CDR3 DNA: TGCGCCAGCAGCTTGACGACAGGTTCGGGTTACAATGAGCAGTTCTTC.

This clonotype turned up a few times. V usage is TRBV27 and J usage is TRBJ1-2, with D unresolved. The V end lost 4 bases, the J end lost 9 bases, and 12 bases lay between the germline ends. Germline V gene lookup returns CDR1 MNHEY and CDR2 SMNVEV (reference sequence). The CDR3 runs 12 residues. The CDR3 protein is CASSSPSRSYTF. The CDR3 bases are TGTGCCAGCAGTTCCCCTAGTCGGAGCTACACCTTC.

This clonotype was seen many times. The rearrangement joins TRBV7-8 to TRBJ2-3; 9 nucleotides match TRBD2. V lost 1 base and J lost 1; bases outside the gene matches: 0. Germline CDR1 is SGHVS and CDR2 is FQNEAQ. This CDR3 contains 15 residues. CDR3 bases: TGTGCCAGCAGCTTAGTAGCGGGGGGCACAGATACGCAGTATTTT. Its protein is CASSLVAGGTDTQYF.

A note on this clonotype: A much larger clone lies a single base off, so this may be a read error. The chain links TRBV5-4 to TRBJ1-6, with D possibly TRBD1 on 5 matching bases. Germline CDR1 SGHNT, CDR2 YYREEE (reference sequence). The CDR3 contains 11 residues. The CDR3: CASSYGSSRVF. The CDR3, as DNA: TGTGCCAGCAGCTACGGGTCCTCCAGGGTCTTT.

The table lists this clonotype with many counts. V and J are TRBV5-1 and TRBJ2-1; 8 positions agree with TRBD1. The CDR3 length is 15 residues. The trim removed 2 bases at V and 0 bases at J, leaving 1 base unmatched. CDR1 is SGHRS and CDR2 is YFSETQ in the germline V gene. This CDR3 is CASSLQGVSYNEQFF. CDR3 nucleotide sequence: TGCGCCAGCAGCTTACAGGGGGTCTCCTACAATGAGCAGTTCTTC.

V is TRBV7-8 and J is TRBJ1-5; D unresolved. V was cut by 3 bases and J by 2 bases, with 11 bases left in between. CDR3 length: 15 amino acids. Germline CDR1 SGHVS, CDR2 FQNEAQ. CDR3 nucleotide sequence: TGTGCCAGCAGCTTTAACGAGAGGGGCAATCAGCCCCAGCATTTT. This gives the protein CASSFNERGNQPQHF.

The chain joins TRBV14 to TRBJ1-2, with D unclear. V was trimmed by 0 bases and J by 1 base, leaving 15 bases between them. The germline gives CDR1 SGHDN, CDR2 FVKESK. This CDR3 spans 17 amino acids. The CDR3 region has the DNA TGTGCCAGCAGCCAAGAGCAGTCAGGAGGTGGTAACTATGGCTACACCTTC. Translating it yields CASSQEQSGGGNYGYTF.

The chain combines TRBV19 with TRBJ2-2; 11 bases agree with TRBD2. The CDR3 has 15 amino acids. J lost 4 bases, V lost 5 bases, and 3 bases had no gene match. Germline V gives CDR1 LNHDA, CDR2 SQIVND (reference sequence). In DNA, the CDR3 is TGTGCCAGTAGTTTAGCGGGGGGGATCACCGGGGAGCTGTTTTTT. Protein: CASSLAGGITGELFF.

This clonotype showed up many times. The chain joins TRBV5-1 to TRBJ2-5; 7 bases agree with TRBD1. The CDR3 totals 15 residues. Germline V gives CDR1 SGHRS, CDR2 YFSETQ. The trim removed 0 bases at V and 5 bases at J, leaving 7 bases unmatched. The CDR3 region is CASSLATGAGETQYF. The CDR3 nucleotides are TGCGCCAGCAGCTTGGCTACAGGGGCCGGGGAGACCCAGTACTTC.

The chain recombines TRBV28 with TRBJ2-1; 9 bases fit TRBD1. Germline V gene sequence: CDR1 MDHEN, CDR2 SYDVKM. This CDR3 spans 16 amino acids. With V trimmed by 6 bases and J by 4 bases, 10 bases remained unmatched. As DNA, the CDR3 is TGTGCCAGCAGCGTCGGACAGGGGTTGAGGTACAATGAGCAGTTCTTC. It yields the protein CASSVGQGLRYNEQFF.

This clonotype has ten or more counts. The chain is built from TRBV3-1 and TRBJ2-3, with D unresolved. The CDR3 loop spans 15 amino acids. The V end was cut by 1 base, the J end by 6 bases, with 14 bases between. Germline V gene data show CDR1 as LGHDT and CDR2 as YNNKEL (reference sequence). The CDR3 nucleotides are TGTGCCAGCAGCCAAGGACCATTTGGTAGGGATACGCAGTATTTT. Its protein is CASSQGPFGRDTQYF.

This clonotype was seen many times. The chain recombines TRBV6-2 or TRBV6-3 with TRBJ2-2, with 8 bases aligning to TRBD1. The length of the CDR3 is 14 residues. The germline V gene encodes CDR1 MNHEY and CDR2 SVGEGT. J lost 6 bases, V lost 6 bases, and 6 bases had no gene match. This chain's CDR3 is CASRPGQASGELFF. The CDR3 DNA is TGTGCCAGCAGGCCGGGACAGGCCTCCGGGGAGCTGTTTTTT.

Turning to this clonotype: A far larger clone is one nucleotide away, so this likely arose from a read error. V is TRBV7-9 and J is TRBJ2-2, with D possibly being TRBD2 (5 bases). CDR1 and CDR2 (germline): SEHNR, FQNEAQ (reference sequence). The CDR3 is 12 amino acids. CDR3 region: CASSPDTGEPFF. The CDR3 DNA reads as TGTGCCAGCAGCCCCGACACCGGGGAGCCGTTTTTT.

This clonotype was seen a handful of times. The V and J genes are TRBV10-3 and TRBJ2-7, with 10 bases lining up with TRBD1. CDR3 length: 13 residues. The junction had 3 bases not matched to a gene; V was cut back by 5 bases and J by 5 bases. The V gene's germline CDR1 is ENHRY and CDR2 SYGVKD. The CDR3 bases are TGTGCCATCAGTCGACAGGGGGCAAACGAGCAGTACTTC. Translated: CAISRQGANEQYF.

Note on this clonotype: The CDR3 does not close with the conserved phenylalanine or tryptophan, likely indicating a read error. This CDR3 is CASSFTPGTGNQPQHL. The DNA of the CDR3 is TGTGCCAGCAGTTTTACCCCCGGGACAGGGAATCAGCCCCAGCATCTT. This chain uses TRBV12-3 or TRBV12-4 with TRBJ1-5; 9 positions agree with TRBD1. CDR3 length equals 16 residues. V shed 3 bases, J shed 4 bases, and the junction held 7 bases outside the gene matches.

This clonotype was detected ten times or more. This chain uses TRBV11-2 with TRBJ2-2; D is possibly TRBD1 or TRBD2 (5 bases each). Germline-derived CDR1 and CDR2 are SGHAT and FQNNGV. CDR3 length equals 18 residues. V was trimmed by 4 bases and J by 0 bases, leaving 18 bases between them. The CDR3 reads CASSSPRRGKTNTGELFF. CDR3 sequence (DNA): TGTGCCAGCAGCTCGCCGCGCCGGGGCAAAACGAACACCGGGGAGCTGTTTTTT.

This clonotype was counted many times. The junction differs from germline at one of its ends, possibly a read error. The chain carries TRBV12-3 or TRBV12-4 and TRBJ1-1; D is ambiguous. CDR3 length: 10 residues. The CDR3 nucleotides are TGTGCCAGCAGTGTGGGCAGGCGGGTCTTT. It is translated as CASSVGRRVF.

This clonotype occurred many times. The chain uses TRBV2 and TRBJ2-3; D possibly uses TRBD1 or TRBD2 (6 bases each). Germline values: CDR1 SNHLY, CDR2 FYNNEI. The germline V and J ends were trimmed by 7 bases and 4 bases, with 15 bases remaining between them. The CDR3 totals 14 residues. The CDR3 region is CASNLYGGSDTQYF. The CDR3 coding sequence is TGTGCCAGCAATCTTTACGGGGGCTCAGATACGCAGTATTTT.

This clonotype has a count of ten or more. This chain connects TRBV6-2 or TRBV6-3 to TRBJ2-5; D might be TRBD2 (5 bases). Germline V gives CDR1 MNHEY, CDR2 SVGEGT. V lost 6 bases, J lost 1 base, and 12 bases lay in between. The CDR3 covers 14 residues. The CDR3 spells CASRRKDSQETQYF. In nucleotides, the CDR3 is TGTGCCAGCAGACGCAAGGACTCCCAAGAGACCCAGTACTTC.